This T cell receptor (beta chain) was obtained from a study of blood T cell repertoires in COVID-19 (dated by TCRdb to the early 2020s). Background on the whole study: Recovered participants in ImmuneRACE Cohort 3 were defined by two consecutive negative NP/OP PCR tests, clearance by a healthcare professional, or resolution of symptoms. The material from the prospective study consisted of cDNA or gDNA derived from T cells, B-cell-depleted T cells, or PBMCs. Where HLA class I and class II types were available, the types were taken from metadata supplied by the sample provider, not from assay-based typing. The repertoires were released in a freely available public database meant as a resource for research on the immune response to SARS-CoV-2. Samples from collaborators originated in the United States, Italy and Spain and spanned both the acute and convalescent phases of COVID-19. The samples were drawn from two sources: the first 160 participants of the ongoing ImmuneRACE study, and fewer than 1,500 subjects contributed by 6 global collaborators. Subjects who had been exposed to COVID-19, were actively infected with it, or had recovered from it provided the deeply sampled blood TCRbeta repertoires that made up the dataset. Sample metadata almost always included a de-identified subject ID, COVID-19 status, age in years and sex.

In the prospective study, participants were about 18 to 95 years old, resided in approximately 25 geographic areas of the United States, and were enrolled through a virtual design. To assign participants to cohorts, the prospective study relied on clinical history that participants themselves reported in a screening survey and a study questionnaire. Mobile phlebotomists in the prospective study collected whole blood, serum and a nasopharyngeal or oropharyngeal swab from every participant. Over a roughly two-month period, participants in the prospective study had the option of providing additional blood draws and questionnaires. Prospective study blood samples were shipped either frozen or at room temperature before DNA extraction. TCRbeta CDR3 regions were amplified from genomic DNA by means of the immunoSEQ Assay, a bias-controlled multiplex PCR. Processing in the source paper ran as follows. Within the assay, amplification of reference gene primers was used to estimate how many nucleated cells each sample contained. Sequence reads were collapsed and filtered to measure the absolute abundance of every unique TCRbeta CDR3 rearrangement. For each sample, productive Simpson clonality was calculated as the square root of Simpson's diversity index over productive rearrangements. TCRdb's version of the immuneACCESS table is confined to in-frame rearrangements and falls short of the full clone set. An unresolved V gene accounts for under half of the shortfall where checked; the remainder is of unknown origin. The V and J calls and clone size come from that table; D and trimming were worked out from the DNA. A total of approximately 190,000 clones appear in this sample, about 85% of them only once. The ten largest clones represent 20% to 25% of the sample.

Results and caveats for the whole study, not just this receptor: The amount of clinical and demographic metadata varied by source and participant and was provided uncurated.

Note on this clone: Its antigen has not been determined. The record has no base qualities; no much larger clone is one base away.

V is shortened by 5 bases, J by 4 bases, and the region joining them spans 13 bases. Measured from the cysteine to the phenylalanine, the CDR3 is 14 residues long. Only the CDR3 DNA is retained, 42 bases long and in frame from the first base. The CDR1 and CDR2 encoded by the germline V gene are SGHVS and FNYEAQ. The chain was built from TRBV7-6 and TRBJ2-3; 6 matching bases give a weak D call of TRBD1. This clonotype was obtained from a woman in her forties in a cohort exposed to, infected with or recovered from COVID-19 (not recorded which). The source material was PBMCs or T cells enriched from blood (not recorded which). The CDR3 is CASSVQGSSDTQYF. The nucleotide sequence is TGTGCCAGCAGCGTACAGGGTAGTTCAGATACGCAGTATTTT.